By share of the sample, the clone carrying this T cell receptor beta chain is medium-sized. Its target is not known. This library used roughly 400 ng RNA and molecular barcoded adaptors spanning alpha/delta and beta/gamma chains. One entry per CDR3 protein, called by TCRdb with MiXCR from the reads. The table has around 31,000 distinct CDR3 sequences, under 20% seen once; the top ten hold 15% to 20%. Germline V gene sequence: CDR1 SQVTM, CDR2 ANQGSEA. V lost 5 bases to trimming and J lost 3 bases; unmatched junction nucleotides: 9. This CDR3 region has 14 residues. These data originate in a study of read filtering for tumor transcriptome and immune sequencing. Study-wide context: DNase treatment preceded whole-transcriptome library preparation. RNA-seq yielded only 85 to 1273 TCR reads, IR-seq about 4 to 10.27 million. Broader study findings: IR-seq captured clonotypes deeper and more reliably than RNA-seq. IR-seq and RNA-seq agreed better without single-read clonotypes.

The V and J genes are TRBV29-1 and TRBJ2-7; 8 nucleotides agree with TRBD1. The TCR originated in a donor aged 40 or over with multiple myeloma. The sequenced material came from a population of CD138-negative cells sorted from bone marrow. DNA of the CDR3: TGCAGCGTTCAGTCCGGGACAGGAATCTACGAGCAGTACTTC. This translates into CSVQSGTGIYEQYF.